This T cell receptor (beta chain) was sequenced in a study of OX40 agonist ivuxolimab in advanced cancers. For the study at large: Ivuxolimab is an agonistic anti-OX40 (CD134) antibody, and patients were treated with it. Those enrolled were approximately 87% male, with a mean age of about 60 years and ages from 23 to 79.

Study results and limitations: CD8+ T cells averaged more expanded clones than CD4+.

Comment on this clone: Its antigen is unidentified.

Measured with immunoSEQ multiplex PCR; TCRdb has only the in-frame clones, and not every one. The table has more than 95,000 clones, roughly 94% seen once; the top ten hold around 0.18%. Trimming took 5 bases from V and 2 from J; bases not matched to a gene: 9. The CDR3 length is 15 residues. Germline lookup yields CDR1 WSHSY and CDR2 SAAADI. The clonotype comes from an adult with an advanced solid tumor such as melanoma, head and neck, liver or kidney cancer. The V gene is TRBV10-2, the J gene TRBJ2-7; 7 nucleotides align to TRBD1. The source was CD4+ or CD8+ T cells sorted from blood, collected in a trial of the OX40 agonist ivuxolimab. The chain's CDR3 is CASSPDRRLTYEQYF. The DNA of the CDR3 is TGCGCCAGCAGTCCGGACAGGAGACTTACCTACGAGCAGTACTTC.